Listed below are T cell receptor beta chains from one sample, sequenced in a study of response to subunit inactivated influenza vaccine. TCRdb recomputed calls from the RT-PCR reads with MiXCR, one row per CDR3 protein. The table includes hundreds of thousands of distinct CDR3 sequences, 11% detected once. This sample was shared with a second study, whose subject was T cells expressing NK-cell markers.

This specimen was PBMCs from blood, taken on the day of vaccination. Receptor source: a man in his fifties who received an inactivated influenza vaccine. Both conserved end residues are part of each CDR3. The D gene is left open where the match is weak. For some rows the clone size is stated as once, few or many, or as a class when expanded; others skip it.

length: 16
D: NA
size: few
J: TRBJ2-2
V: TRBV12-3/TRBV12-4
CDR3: CASTPGRLGNTGELFF
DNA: TGTGCCAGCACCCCAGGGCGGCTAGGGAACACCGGGGAGCTGTTTTTT

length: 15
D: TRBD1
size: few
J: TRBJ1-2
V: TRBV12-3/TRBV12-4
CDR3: CASRFASDNRGGYTF
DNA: TGTGCCAGCAGGTTCGCCAGCGACAACAGGGGCGGCTACACCTTC

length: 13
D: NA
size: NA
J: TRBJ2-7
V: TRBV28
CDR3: CAIQGFSSYEQYF
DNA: TGTGCCATCCAGGGGTTCAGCTCCTACGAGCAGTACTTC

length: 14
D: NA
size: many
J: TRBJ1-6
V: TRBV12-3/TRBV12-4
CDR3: CASSLGTNSSPLHF
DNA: TGTGCCAGCAGTTTAGGGACCAACAGTTCACCCCTCCACTTT

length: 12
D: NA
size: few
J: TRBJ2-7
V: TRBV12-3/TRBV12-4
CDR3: CASSLAQTVHGF
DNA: TGTGCCAGCAGTTTAGCCCAAACAGTGCACGGGTTC

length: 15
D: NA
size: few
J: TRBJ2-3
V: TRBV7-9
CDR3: CASSLFLARPDTQYF
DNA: TGTGCCAGCAGCTTATTTCTAGCCCGCCCAGATACGCAGTATTTT

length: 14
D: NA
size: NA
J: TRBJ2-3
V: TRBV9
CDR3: CASSVKGSTDTQYF
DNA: TGTGCCAGCAGCGTTAAGGGGAGCACAGATACGCAGTATTTT

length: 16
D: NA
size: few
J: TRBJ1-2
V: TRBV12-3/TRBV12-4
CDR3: CASSLDDSWGAYGYTF
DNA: TGTGCCAGCAGTTTAGACGACTCCTGGGGGGCCTATGGCTACACCTTC

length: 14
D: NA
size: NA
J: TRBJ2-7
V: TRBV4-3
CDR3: CASSAGLPLGEQYF
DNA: TGCGCCAGCAGCGCGGGACTCCCCCTCGGCGAGCAGTACTTC

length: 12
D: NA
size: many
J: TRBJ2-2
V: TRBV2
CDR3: CASSDDTGELFF
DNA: TGTGCCAGCAGTGACGACACCGGGGAGCTGTTTTTT

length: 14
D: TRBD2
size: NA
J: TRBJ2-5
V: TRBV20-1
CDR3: CSARLAGKLETQYF
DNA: TGCAGTGCCCGACTAGCGGGAAAGTTAGAGACCCAGTACTTC

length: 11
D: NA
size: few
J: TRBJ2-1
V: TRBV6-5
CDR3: CASSSSGEQFF
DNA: TGTGCCAGCAGTTCCTCGGGTGAGCAGTTCTTC

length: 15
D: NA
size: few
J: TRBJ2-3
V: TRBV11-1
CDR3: CASSLGRHRTDTQYF
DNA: TGTGCCAGCAGCTTAGGACGCCATCGCACAGATACGCAGTATTTT

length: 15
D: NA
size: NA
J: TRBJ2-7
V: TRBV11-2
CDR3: CASSLVSGRFGEQYF
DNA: TGTGCCAGCAGCTTAGTTTCAGGGAGATTTGGCGAGCAGTACTTC

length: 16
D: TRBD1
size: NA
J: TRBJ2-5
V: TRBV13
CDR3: CASSLARTGGLETQYF
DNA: TGTGCCAGCAGCTTAGCCCGGACAGGGGGCCTCGAGACCCAGTACTTC

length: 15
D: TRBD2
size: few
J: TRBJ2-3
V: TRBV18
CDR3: CASLPSPSGVNTQYF
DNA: TGTGCCAGCTTACCAAGCCCTAGCGGGGTCAATACGCAGTATTTT

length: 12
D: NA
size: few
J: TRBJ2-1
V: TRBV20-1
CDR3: CSARFINNEQFF
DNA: TGCAGTGCTAGATTTATTAACAATGAGCAGTTCTTC

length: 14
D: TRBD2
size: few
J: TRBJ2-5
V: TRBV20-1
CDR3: CSARLAGGGETQYF
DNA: TGCAGTGCTAGATTAGCGGGTGGCGGAGAGACCCAGTACTTC

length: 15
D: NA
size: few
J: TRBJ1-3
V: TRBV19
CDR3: CASSIAGVRGNTIYF
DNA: TGTGCCAGTAGTATCGCCGGGGTTCGAGGAAACACCATATATTTT

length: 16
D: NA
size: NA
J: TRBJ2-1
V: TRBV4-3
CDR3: CASSFRSTASYNEQFF
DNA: TGCGCCAGCAGCTTCCGTTCGACGGCCTCCTACAATGAGCAGTTCTTC